The source of this T cell receptor beta chain is a study of T cell responses to AZD1222 COVID-19 vaccine. Study-wide context: It was second doses at about 4 or about 12 weeks that were pooled.

Here immunoSEQ multiplex PCR was the method, and the copy in TCRdb shows in-frame clones only, minus some. The table records roughly 160,000 clones, 80% to 95% of them present only once. Remarks on this clone: Antigen specificity is unknown.

Study findings and constraints: Baseline testing showed seropositivity in only five or six AZD1222 recipients. Repertoires were collected only later (after the peak T cell response had occurred). Clonal diversity was possibly underestimated, and the donors were mostly white British, with more females.

Germline V lookup: CDR1 LNHDA, CDR2 SQIVND (reference sequence). With 5 bases removed from V and 7 bases from J, the gap between germline ends came to 12 bases. This CDR3 is 13 amino acids long. The clonotype was recovered from an adult in good health. The source was peripheral blood, collected on day 0 of AZD1222 vaccination. The chain links TRBV19 to TRBJ1-3; a possible D gene is TRBD1 (6 bases). The DNA for the CDR3 is TGTGCCAGTAGTGCCGGGACATCTAACACCATATATTTT. This codes for CASSAGTSNTIYF.